This entry lists 7 T cell receptor beta chains sequenced from one sample in a study of long-term antiretroviral therapy in people with HIV. Survey-level immunoSEQ v3.0 assays were run. Sequencing used immunoSEQ multiplex PCR; TCRdb keeps in-frame clones, though not all of them. Among about 33,000 clones listed, approximately 80% were seen once. The sample was unsorted PBMCs, taken 2 years after starting antiretroviral therapy. The receptors stem from a woman aged 45-59 years with HIV.

For the CDR3, the DNA is TGTGCCAGTTCCATCGGAGAGGGAGGGTGCACCTTC. This encodes CASSIGEGGCTF. V usage is TRBV19 and J usage is TRBJ1-2, with unresolved D. V gave up 8 bases and J gave up 13 bases, with 20 bases separating them. The CDR3 length is 12 residues. The germline CDR1 and CDR2 sequences are LNHDA and SQIVND (reference sequence).

The chain uses TRBV5-6 and TRBJ1-1, with a weak D call TRBD1 (6 bases). Germline V lookup: CDR1 SGHDT, CDR2 YYEEEE. The CDR3 runs to 13 residues. V dropped 0 bases and J dropped 4 bases, with 7 bases sitting between them. CDR3 bases: TGTGCCAGCAGCTTGGCGGGGGCCACTGAAGCTTTCTTT. Translation gives CASSLAGATEAFF.

This chain links TRBV29-1 with TRBJ2-2; 8 bases line up with TRBD2. With V trimmed by 6 bases and J by 4 bases, 10 bases remained unmatched. CDR1 and CDR2 from the germline V gene are SQVTM and ANQGSEA. The CDR3 runs to 15 residues. The chain's CDR3 is CSVVDSGGSTGELFF. The CDR3 region has the DNA TGCAGCGTGGTTGATTCGGGAGGGAGCACCGGGGAGCTGTTTTTT.

The rearrangement joins TRBV9 to TRBJ1-2, with a possible D match to TRBD1 (5 bases). Germline assignment: CDR1 SGDLS and CDR2 YYNGEE. V lost 3 bases and J 0 bases, leaving 12 bases between the germline ends. The CDR3 has 15 residues. The CDR3 protein is CASSEGPFPNYGYTF. DNA for the CDR3: TGTGCCAGCAGCGAGGGACCCTTTCCTAACTATGGCTACACCTTC.

V is TRBV29-1 and J is TRBJ1-1; D is ambiguous. This CDR3 is built from 12 residues. V was trimmed by 6 bases and J by 1 base, leaving 9 bases between them. CDR1 SQVTM and CDR2 ANQGSEA come from the germline V gene. The CDR3 protein is CSVSRGNTEAFF. CDR3 DNA: TGCAGCGTCTCGCGGGGGAACACTGAAGCTTTCTTT.

This clone occurred once. The chain couples TRBV5-1 to TRBJ2-1; no clear D. The CDR3 contains 15 residues. V lost 0 bases and J lost 0, with 7 bases in between. Germline V gene data show CDR1 as SGHRS and CDR2 as YFSETQ. CDR3 bases: TGCGCCAGCAGCTTGGGCAAATCCTCCTACAATGAGCAGTTCTTC. Translating it yields CASSLGKSSYNEQFF. The whole variable domain, remainder taken from reference TRBV5-1 and TRBJ2-1, is KAGVTQTPRYLIKTRGQQVTLSCSPISGHRSVSWYQQTPGQGLQFLFEYFSETQRNKGNFPGRFSGRQFSNSRSEMNVSTLELGDSALYLCASSLGKSSYNEQFFGPGTRLTVL.

The V gene is TRBV19, the J gene TRBJ2-2; D may be TRBD1 or TRBD2 (5 bases each). The CDR3 loop spans 14 amino acids. V shed 6 bases and J shed 5 bases, with 13 bases lying between them. Germline lookup yields CDR1 LNHDA and CDR2 SQIVND (reference sequence). The CDR3 DNA is TGTGCCAGTAGCTTGGGGCCGGGAACCGGGGAGCTGTTTTTT. This translates into CASSLGPGTGELFF. Combining the CDR3 with reference TRBV19 and TRBJ2-2 gives the whole variable domain DGGITQSPKYLFRKEGQNVTLSCEQNLNHDAMYWYRQDPGQGLRLIYYSQIVNDFQKGDIAEGYSVSREKKESFPLTVTSAQKNPTAFYLCASSLGPGTGELFFGEGSRLTVL.